The clone carrying this T cell receptor beta chain was recorded at least ten times. Its antigen is not known. Libraries of TCR beta came from quantitative 5'-RACE with molecular barcodes. TCRdb ran MiXCR on the 5' RACE reads and lists one entry per CDR3 protein. Of around 490,000 distinct CDR3 sequences detected, roughly 5.2% appear once; the ten largest clones hold 3% to 4%. The CDR3 spans 14 residues. CDR1 is DFQATT, CDR2 SNEGSKA, per germline (reference sequence). V dropped 1 base and J dropped 5 bases, with 15 bases sitting between them. The data originate from a study of CD8 T cells in ankylosing spondylitis. Overall study results and limits: Certain motif variants had earlier appeared in reactive arthritis synovial fluid and blood. It appeared that ankylosing spondylitis blood was characterized by a TCR beta motif of roughly 8 highly homologous variants.

The chain carries TRBV20-1 and TRBJ2-7; D remains unclear. This TCR came from a male donor with ankylosing spondylitis. Sequenced sample: blood, either unsorted or a sorted T cell fraction (not recorded which). In DNA, the CDR3 is TGCAGTGCTAGAGGGCACCTCGGGCGAAACGAGCAGTACTTC. Amino acid sequence: CSARGHLGRNEQYF.